This T cell receptor beta chain was sequenced in a study of CD8+ T cells in alopecia areata. PBMCs served as the source from which CD4+ and CD8+ T cells were sorted. Study-wide points: Patients displayed less clarity in TCR sharing than mice, a finding possibly related to HLA.

Germline V lookup: CDR1 LNHDA, CDR2 SQIVND (reference sequence). Losses at the gene ends were 9 bases for V and 6 bases for J; bases not matched to a gene: 4. This CDR3 region has 12 residues. This clone came up many times. Its antigen remains unidentified. Sequencing used cDNA as its template, made by extracting RNA and reverse transcribing it. Here immunoSEQ multiplex PCR was the method, and the copy in TCRdb shows in-frame clones only, minus some. Here the sample spans more than 95,000 clones, more than 35% being singletons. The sequenced material came from CD4+ T cells sorted from blood. This chain uses TRBV19 with TRBJ1-1, with 10 bases matching TRBD1. The TCR was taken from a human donor with alopecia areata. In nucleotides, the CDR3 is TGTGCCAGCCGTGGACAGGGGGCTGAAGCTTTCTTT. The encoded protein is CASRGQGAEAFF.